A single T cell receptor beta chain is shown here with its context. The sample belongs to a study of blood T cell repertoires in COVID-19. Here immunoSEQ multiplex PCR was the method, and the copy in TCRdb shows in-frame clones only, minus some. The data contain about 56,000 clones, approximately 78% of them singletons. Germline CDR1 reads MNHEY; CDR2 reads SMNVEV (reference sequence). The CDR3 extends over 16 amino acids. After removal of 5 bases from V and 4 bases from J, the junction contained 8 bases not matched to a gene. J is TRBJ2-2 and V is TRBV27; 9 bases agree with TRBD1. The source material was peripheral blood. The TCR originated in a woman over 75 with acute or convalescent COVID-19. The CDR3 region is CASSPGTGPSTGELFF. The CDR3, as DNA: TGTGCCAGCAGTCCCGGGACAGGGCCCAGCACCGGGGAGCTGTTTTTT.